This record concerns one T cell receptor (beta chain) sequence. Its antigen is still unknown. Clones were sequenced by immunoSEQ multiplex PCR, and TCRdb holds only the in-frame ones, with some missing. This repertoire shows 160,000 or so clones, 92% found once; its top ten account for around 4.6%. Trimming removed 6 bases at V and 1 base at J, with 16 bases between. The CDR3 sequence is 16 residues long. The germline gives CDR1 SGHRS, CDR2 YFSETQ. The data belong to a study of T cell responses to AZD1222 COVID-19 vaccine. Study-wide findings and caveats: Among vaccine-associated CD4 TCRs, coverage spanned spike, with dominance at 160-218 and 743-854.

The genes are TRBV5-1 and TRBJ2-2; weak D call: TRBD1 (5 bases). The material was peripheral blood, obtained on day 0 of MenACWY control vaccination. This receptor was taken from an adult in good health. Written as DNA, the CDR3 is TGCGCCAGCACCAAAGGGGTTTTTGGGAACACCGGGGAGCTGTTTTTT. The encoded protein is CASTKGVFGNTGELFF.